This T cell receptor (beta chain) came from a study of Graves' ophthalmopathy and Graves' hyperthyroidism. On the study more broadly: Peripheral blood samples were taken at initial diagnosis, before any treatment. General study results and limits: Most expanded clonotypes in thyroid above 0.001 frequency also showed up in blood.

The CDR3 runs 13 residues. Trimming at V came to 5 bases and at J to 7 bases, leaving 6 bases not matched to a gene. The germline V gene has CDR1 SQVTM and CDR2 ANQGSEA. This clonotype has just one count. Its antigen is currently unknown. Beta-chain TCR CDR3 regions were amplified from RNA transcripts. The library came from an HTBI-primed first-round RT-PCR and a second-round multiplex PCR. TCRdb used MiXCR to reprocess the multiplex PCR reads, holding one entry per CDR3 protein. This table holds approximately 700,000 distinct CDR3 sequences, roughly 40% found once. The genes are TRBV29-1 and TRBJ2-7, with 12 bases identical to TRBD2. Input material: peripheral blood. This clonotype was obtained from an adult man with Graves' ophthalmopathy. CDR3 bases: TGCAGCGTTAGACTAGCGGGAGTCGGGGAGCAGTACTTC. Protein sequence: CSVRLAGVGEQYF.